The rows below give T cell receptor beta chains drawn from one sample of a study of shared clonotypes between healthy human individuals. Assay used: immunoSEQ multiplex PCR; TCRdb lists only in-frame clones, some missing. This repertoire shows around 1.9 million clones, 93% found once; its top ten account for around 1.7%. Sample: naive CD8+ T cells from PBMCs. These receptors originate from a man in his late teens or twenties in good health. Some clones in this sample may be carry-over from other donors' samples. Each CDR3 is given with its conserved first and last residue. The D gene is left open where the match is weak. Clone size, where shown, is once, few, many, or a class for clones that have expanded.

TRBJ1-1 TRBV6-1 12 few - TGTGCCATCCCACTCAGCGGCACTGAAGCTTTCTTT CAIPLSGTEAFF
TRBJ1-4 TRBV28 14 - - TGTGCCAGCAGAGCGGTGGGGGCGGGTGAAAAACTGTTTTTT CASRAVGAGEKLFF
TRBJ1-3 TRBV15 16 once TRBD1 TGTGCCACCAGCAGGACCCCACAGGGGAGTGGGAACACCATATATTTT CATSRTPQGSGNTIYF
TRBJ2-7 TRBV4-3 15 - TRBD1 TGCGCCAGCAGCCAAGAGTGGACAGGGGTCGTCGAGCAGTACTTC CASSQEWTGVVEQYF
TRBJ1-5 TRBV19 15 few TRBD1 TGTGCCAGTAAGTGGGGACAGTTCTTGGATCAGCCCCAGCATTTT CASKWGQFLDQPQHF
TRBJ2-1 TRBV4-2 16 - TRBD2 TGTGCCAGCAGCCAAGAACGTGGACTAGTTAGTTATGAGCAGTTCTTC CASSQERGLVSYEQFF
TRBJ1-1 TRBV15 15 - - TGTGCCACCAGCAGAGATCTGGTTAGCTGGACTGAAGCTTTCTTT CATSRDLVSWTEAFF
TRBJ2-1 TRBV10-1 14 - - TGCGCCAGCAGTGAGTCGGGGAATTACAATGAGCAGTTCTTC CASSESGNYNEQFF
TRBJ2-5 TRBV7-9 16 - - TGTGCCAGCAGCTGGTTCCGGGACCCCCGTCGGGAGACCCAGTACTTC CASSWFRDPRRETQYF
TRBJ2-5 TRBV28 14 - - TGTGCCAGCAGTTTATGGGACAGAAAAGAGACCCAGTACTTC CASSLWDRKETQYF
TRBJ2-7 TRBV7-2 16 - TRBD2 TGTGCCAGCAGCTTCGGACTAGCGGGGCGGTCCTACGAGCAGTACTTC CASSFGLAGRSYEQYF
TRBJ1-2 TRBV9 15 - - TGTGCCAGCAGCGTAGGGGCAGGGTCCTACTATGGCTACACCTTC CASSVGAGSYYGYTF
TRBJ2-7 TRBV4-1 14 - - TGCGCCAGCAGCGAGAACAGGCGAACTTACGAGCAGTACTTC CASSENRRTYEQYF
TRBJ2-3 TRBV27 17 - TRBD1 TGTGCCAGCAGTTTAAGGGGACAGTACACCCTCACAGATACGCAGTATTTT CASSLRGQYTLTDTQYF
TRBJ2-7 TRBV7-9 15 - TRBD1 TGTGCCAGCAGCACTACCCGGGACAGACCCTACGAGCAGTACTTC CASSTTRDRPYEQYF
TRBJ2-2 TRBV30 12 - TRBD1 TGTGCCTGGAGTACAACAGGGGGTGAGCTGTTTTTT CAWSTTGGELFF
TRBJ2-5 TRBV21-1 16 - - TGTGCCAGCAGCAAGTACGGATACGAAGATCAAGAGACCCAGTACTTC CASSKYGYEDQETQYF
TRBJ2-3 TRBV30 11 - - TGTGCCTGGAGTGTACGGGATACGCAGTATTTT CAWSVRDTQYF
TRBJ2-7 TRBV27 16 - TRBD1 TGTGCCAGCAGTCCATCGACAGGGGAACTTTCCTACGAGCAGTACTTC CASSPSTGELSYEQYF
TRBJ2-2 TRBV28 14 - TRBD1 TGTGCCAGCAGTCCTCGGACAGGGACCGGGGAGCTGTTTTTT CASSPRTGTGELFF
TRBJ2-2 TRBV18 15 - - TGTGCCAGCTCACCAGCAGGGCTTAGCACCGGGGAGCTGTTTTTT CASSPAGLSTGELFF
TRBJ2-3 TRBV9 15 - TRBD1 TGTGCCAGCAGCGTAGCCCCAGGGGGAACAGATACGCAGTATTTT CASSVAPGGTDTQYF
TRBJ1-4 TRBV7-9 15 - TRBD1 TGTGCCAGCAGCTTAAGACAGGGCCTGATGGAAAAACTGTTTTTT CASSLRQGLMEKLFF
TRBJ2-7 TRBV5-4 15 - TRBD1 TGTGCCAGCAGCATCGGACAGGGGGCCTCCTACGAGCAGTACTTC CASSIGQGASYEQYF
TRBJ1-4 TRBV4-3 16 once - TGCGCCAGCAGCCAAGGGATAGGGACATCCACTGAAAAACTGTTTTTT CASSQGIGTSTEKLFF
TRBJ1-2 TRBV16 15 - - TGTGCCAGCAGCCAATCTAACAGGGTCAACTATGGCTACACCTTC CASSQSNRVNYGYTF
TRBJ1-1 TRBV30 16 once - TGTGCCTGGAGTCAGGACTTTGGCGGTTTGAGTGCTGAAGCTTTCTTT CAWSQDFGGLSAEAFF
TRBJ1-1 TRBV4-1 15 - TRBD1 TGCGCCAGCAGCCCCAAACAGGGGACGAACACTGAAGCTTTCTTT CASSPKQGTNTEAFF
TRBJ1-1 TRBV6-1 14 - - TGTGCCGGCAAAACCGGGGCCCTAAACACTGAAGCTTTCTTT CAGKTGALNTEAFF
TRBJ2-3 TRBV7-9 15 - - TGTGCCAGCAGCTTACCCCTAGCGTCGTGGGATACGCAGTATTTT CASSLPLASWDTQYF
TRBJ2-1 TRBV7-8 15 - TRBD2 TGTGCCAGCACCCGGGAGGAACTTTACGGCGATGAGCAGTTCTTC CASTREELYGDEQFF
TRBJ1-1 TRBV9 14 - TRBD1 TGTGCCAGCAGCGGACAGGGATTGAACACTGAAGCTTTCTTT CASSGQGLNTEAFF
TRBJ2-7 TRBV7-9 14 - - TGTGCCAGCAGCTTCTCCGGGACACCCTACGAGCAGTACTTC CASSFSGTPYEQYF
TRBJ2-1 TRBV7-9 16 - - TGTGCCAGCAGATTACTGACAGGCGGTATCTACAATGAGCAGTTCTTC CASRLLTGGIYNEQFF
TRBJ2-3 TRBV7-9 17 - - TGTGCCAGCAGCTTTGCTCCCCTAGCGCCCCCCACAGATACGCAGTATTTT CASSFAPLAPPTDTQYF
TRBJ2-7 TRBV14 16 - TRBD1 TGTGCCAGCAGCCAAGATTTTGTGACAGGGAGCCACGAGCAGTACTTC CASSQDFVTGSHEQYF
TRBJ2-2 TRBV9 11 - - TGTGCCAGCAGAGGGACCGGGGAGCTGTTTTTT CASRGTGELFF
TRBJ1-4 TRBV27 14 - - TGTGCCAGCAGTTTACTCGGCGGGCATGAAAAACTGTTTTTT CASSLLGGHEKLFF
TRBJ2-5 TRBV29-1 12 - - TGCAGCGTCATGACTATGACAGAGACCCAGTACTTC CSVMTMTETQYF
TRBJ1-4 TRBV5-5 15 - - TGTGCCAGCAGCTTGATCGGAGGGGCAAATGAAAAACTGTTTTTT CASSLIGGANEKLFF
TRBJ2-2 TRBV6-1 14 - - TGTGCCAGCAATGTCGACCTGAACACCGGGGAGCTGTTTTTT CASNVDLNTGELFF
TRBJ1-1 TRBV4-1 15 - - TGCGCCAGCCAGGGAGAGATCAGTCTGAACACTGAAGCTTTCTTT CASQGEISLNTEAFF
TRBJ2-1 TRBV27 14 - - TGTGCCAGCAGTTTAACAGGGCCCCACGTTGAGCAGTTCTTC CASSLTGPHVEQFF
TRBJ2-7 TRBV9 16 - TRBD1 TGTGCCAGCAGCGTAGAGGGACAGGGACGGGTTCACGAGCAGTACTTC CASSVEGQGRVHEQYF
TRBJ2-5 TRBV27 16 once TRBD1 TGTGCCAGCAGAACAAGACAGGGGGCGCGTATCGGGACCCAGTACTTC CASRTRQGARIGTQYF
TRBJ1-5 TRBV19 15 - - TGTGCCAGTACCGATAGGGACCTTGCCAATCAGCCCCAGCATTTT CASTDRDLANQPQHF